Listed here are 17 T cell receptor beta chains from one sample, sequenced in a study of cytomegalovirus exposure and HLA in healthy donors. It was with 60 Vbeta and 13 Jbeta primers that the PCR ran. Sequenced by immunoSEQ multiplex PCR; TCRdb stores in-frame clones only, minus some. This table holds approximately 120,000 clones, around 77% found once. Sample: PBMCs. These receptors were obtained from a man aged 50 or older in good health and CMV-seronegative.

This clone was observed a single time. The rearrangement joins TRBV28 to TRBJ2-7, with 11 positions matching TRBD2. The V and J ends lost 5 bases and 3 bases, in that order; junction bases with no gene match: 12. The germline V gene has CDR1 MDHEN and CDR2 SYDVKM. This CDR3 spans 17 amino acids. CDR3 sequence (DNA): TGTGCCAGCAGTCCCTCCCCGACTAGCGGGATCGTCTACGAGCAGTACTTC. It translates to CASSPSPTSGIVYEQYF.

This clone was seen a handful of times. The chain employs TRBV5-4 and TRBJ2-2; possible D gene TRBD2, 6 bases. CDR3 length: 14 amino acids. The V and J ends lost 4 bases and 4 bases respectively, with 11 bases between them. The germline V gene encodes CDR1 SGHNT and CDR2 YYREEE (reference sequence). Here the CDR3 reads CASSAGRSTGELFF. In DNA form, the CDR3 reads TGTGCCAGCAGCGCGGGACGGAGCACCGGGGAGCTGTTTTTT.

V usage is TRBV30 and J usage is TRBJ1-2; D is perhaps TRBD1 (6 bases). CDR3 length equals 16 residues. The germline V gene encodes CDR1 GTSNPN and CDR2 SVGIG (reference sequence). V lost 3 bases, J lost 8 bases, and 25 bases lay in between. The CDR3 protein is CAWRFAAGQLSDGYTF. CDR3 coding DNA: TGTGCCTGGAGATTTGCCGCTGGACAGCTATCTGACGGCTACACCTTC.

In this sample, this clone is medium-sized. The rearrangement links TRBV19 to TRBJ1-4; 8 bases match TRBD1. CDR1 is LNHDA, CDR2 SQIVND, per germline (reference sequence). The J segment lost 4 bases and the V segment lost 9 bases, leaving 10 bases of the junction unmatched. This CDR3 spans 15 amino acids. CDR3 DNA: TGTGCCAGCCGGGACAGGCGCACCTATAATGAAAAACTGTTTTTT. Amino acids: CASRDRRTYNEKLFF.

Of note for this clone: The junction departs from the called germline gene at one end, perhaps through a read error. The CDR3 protein is CAGSESLGSSSVTDTQYF. DNA of the CDR3: TGCGCCGGCAGTGAGTCTTTAGGGTCTAGCTCCGTCACAGATACGCAGTATTTT. This sequence joins TRBV10-2 and TRBJ2-3; D is possibly TRBD2 (5 bases). The CDR3 has 18 amino acids. Germline V CDR1 and CDR2: WSHSY, SAAADI.

The rearrangement joins TRBV27 to TRBJ1-5; 8 bases are a match to TRBD1. This CDR3 is 15 amino acids long. V lost 4 bases to trimming and J lost 3 bases; unmatched junction nucleotides: 5. CDR1 and CDR2 (germline): MNHEY, SMNVEV (reference sequence). In DNA form, the CDR3 reads TGTGCCAGCAGTTCCGGACAGGGCCTCAATCAGCCCCAGCATTTT. This sequence encodes CASSSGQGLNQPQHF.

This clone has a handful of counts. The rearrangement links TRBV27 to TRBJ2-3, with 9 bases fitting TRBD1. V shed 6 bases, J shed 3 bases, and the junction held 13 bases outside the gene matches. CDR1 MNHEY and CDR2 SMNVEV come from the germline V gene (reference sequence). The length of the CDR3 is 17 residues. The CDR3 region has the DNA TGTGCCAGCAGGCAAGGTCGAGGGACAGGGCTTACAGATACGCAGTATTTT. Encoded protein: CASRQGRGTGLTDTQYF.

There are a few counts of this clone. V is TRBV6-6 and J is TRBJ1-1; D ambiguous. The germline V gene encodes CDR1 MNHNY and CDR2 SVGAGI (reference sequence). The CDR3 totals 14 residues. The V end was cut by 6 bases, the J end by 1 base, with 12 bases between. Here the CDR3 DNA reads TGTGCCAGCAGCTCATACGGCGGGAACACTGAAGCTTTCTTT. Its translation: CASSSYGGNTEAFF.

This sequence joins TRBV28 and TRBJ2-1, with 9 bases matching TRBD2. The germline CDR1 and CDR2 sequences are MDHEN and SYDVKM. The ends lost 1 base at V and 9 bases at J; junction bases unmatched: 7. This CDR3 region has 15 residues. This CDR3 reads CASSLFAAGGGEQFF. The CDR3 DNA reads TGTGCCAGCAGTTTATTCGCCGCGGGGGGGGGTGAGCAGTTCTTC.

The V and J genes are TRBV4-3 and TRBJ2-3, with D perhaps TRBD1 (7 bases). This CDR3 spans 14 amino acids. The V end was cut by 4 bases, the J end by 5 bases, with 13 bases between. Germline loops: CDR1 LGHNA, CDR2 YSLEER. The CDR3 loop is CASSLEGAKDTQYF. The CDR3, as DNA: TGCGCCAGCAGCCTGGAGGGGGCAAAAGATACGCAGTATTTT.

The chain has TRBV7-6 and TRBJ2-3; TRBD2 agrees at 11 bases. Per the germline V gene, CDR1 is SGHVS and CDR2 is FNYEAQ. CDR3 length equals 17 residues. The V and J ends lost 1 base and 5 bases, in that order; junction bases with no gene match: 8. CDR3 nucleotide sequence: TGTGCCAGCAGCTTAGGGACAGGGACTAGCGGACGAGATACGCAGTATTTT. This sequence encodes CASSLGTGTSGRDTQYF.

This chain uses TRBV5-4 with TRBJ2-7, with a weak D call TRBD2 (5 bases). The CDR3 is 13 amino acids. Germline lookup yields CDR1 SGHNT and CDR2 YYREEE (reference sequence). V lost 4 bases and J lost 2, with 10 bases in between. The chain's CDR3 is CASSVTGTYEQYF. The CDR3 DNA sequence: TGTGCCAGCAGCGTGACGGGGACCTACGAGCAGTACTTC.

The CDR3 sequence is CASSRTPGSGNTIYF. The CDR3 coding sequence is TGCGCCAGCAGCCGAACTCCGGGCTCTGGAAACACCATATATTTT. The chain joins TRBV4-1 to TRBJ1-3; D is undetermined. The V end was cut by 4 bases, the J end by 0 bases, with 10 bases between. The length of the CDR3 is 15 residues. CDR1 is MGHRA, CDR2 YSYEKL, per germline.

This chain links TRBV6-1 with TRBJ2-7, with 7 bases lining up with TRBD2. From germline, CDR1 is MNHNS and CDR2 SASEGT. CDR3 length: 13 residues. J gave up 4 bases and V 7 bases, and 7 bases lay outside the gene matches. CDR3 loop: CASTLAGGYEQYF. As DNA, the CDR3 is TGTGCCAGCACCTTAGCGGGCGGTTACGAGCAGTACTTC.

This clone was seen only a few times. The chain combines TRBV7-2 with TRBJ2-4; D unresolved. Looked up from germline, CDR1 is SGHTA and CDR2 is FQGNSA. The CDR3 totals 13 residues. Trimming removed 2 bases at V and 16 bases at J, with 18 bases between. Written as DNA, the CDR3 is TGTGCCAGCAGCTTACGGAGAACACACAACTTTTACTTC. It specifies CASSLRRTHNFYF.

The table lists this clone with a count of one. J is TRBJ1-5 and V is TRBV6-5, with D hard to call. Germline V gives CDR1 MNHEY, CDR2 SVGAGI. There are 15 residues in the CDR3. V gave up 4 bases and J gave up 2 bases, with 12 bases separating them. CDR3 DNA: TGTGCCAGCAGTTCGATCGCGGTAGGCAATCAGCCCCAGCATTTT. Translating it yields CASSSIAVGNQPQHF.

The rearrangement uses TRBV7-8 and TRBJ1-1; D gene uncertain. V lost 1 base to trimming and J lost 5 bases, with 5 bases between them. Per germline, CDR1 SGHVS and CDR2 FQNEAQ. This CDR3 is built from 12 residues. The CDR3 DNA reads TGTGCCAGCAGCTTAGAGAGAACTGAAGCTTTCTTT. It codes for CASSLERTEAFF.